The 23 T cell receptor beta chains below all came from one sample that was sequenced in a study of long-term antiretroviral therapy in people with HIV. immunoSEQ v3.0 was run at survey level. The table came from immunoSEQ multiplex PCR; TCRdb's copy has only in-frame clones and leaves some out. Among 25,000 to 35,000 clones listed, around 93% were seen once. Sample: unsorted PBMCs, taken 7.3 to 7.5 years after starting antiretroviral therapy. These receptor sequences come from a man aged 45-65 years with HIV.

This clone occurred a few times. V gene TRBV6-5 combines with J gene TRBJ1-2; D may be TRBD1 (6 bases). Germline V gene lookup returns CDR1 MNHEY and CDR2 SVGAGI. The CDR3 consists of 13 residues. The ends were cut back, 9 bases at V and 5 bases at J, with 16 bases in the middle. The CDR3 DNA is TGTGCCAGTTCCAGGGGTGCAGAATATGGCTACACCTTC. Protein: CASSRGAEYGYTF.

The chain joins TRBV19 to TRBJ1-1; TRBD1 might be the D (5 bases). V was pared by 5 bases and J by 1 base, with 11 bases between. Germline V gene data show CDR1 as LNHDA and CDR2 as SQIVND (reference sequence). The CDR3 has 14 residues. The CDR3 region is CASSHRGQNTEAFF. The CDR3 region has the DNA TGTGCCAGTAGTCACCGGGGCCAGAACACTGAAGCTTTCTTT.

This clone was seen more than once but under ten times. V gene TRBV4-1 combines with J gene TRBJ1-3, with unresolved D. In germline, CDR1 is MGHRA, CDR2 YSYEKL. The CDR3 covers 18 residues. Trimming removed 0 bases at V and 0 bases at J, with 15 bases between. The CDR3 nucleotides are TGCGCCAGCAGCCAAGATTTTGGCGCCGATACCTCTGGAAACACCATATATTTT. It is translated as CASSQDFGADTSGNTIYF.

Points on this clone: A junction boundary mismatches the germline segment, possibly from a read error. This chain uses TRBV6-5 with TRBJ2-7, with TRBD1 as a possible D gene (6 bases). This CDR3 is 15 amino acids long. Looked up from germline, CDR1 is MNHEY and CDR2 is SVGAGI. The CDR3 region is CANSYGRGSSYEQYF. The CDR3 bases are TGTGCCAACAGTTACGGCAGGGGAAGCTCCTACGAGCAGTACTTC.

This chain uses TRBV6-1 with TRBJ2-7; D is uncertain. CDR1 is MNHNS, CDR2 SASEGT, per germline. Trimming cost V 0 bases and J 3 bases, with 9 bases left between them. This CDR3 spans 14 amino acids. The CDR3 region is CASSEATDLYEQYF. CDR3 nucleotide sequence: TGTGCCAGCAGTGAAGCGACGGACCTCTACGAGCAGTACTTC.

The chain employs TRBV6-6 and TRBJ2-2; D unclear. Per the germline V gene, CDR1 is MNHNY and CDR2 is SVGAGI (reference sequence). V was clipped by 7 bases and J by 3 bases, with 9 bases between them. The CDR3 is made up of 13 amino acids. The CDR3 nucleotides are TGTGCCAGCATGAGCAGGCACACCGGGGAGCTGTTTTTT. Its translation is CASMSRHTGELFF.

This clone is termed medium-sized (0.01 to 0.1%). The genes are TRBV28 and TRBJ2-1, with 8 bases identical to TRBD2. The V gene's germline CDR1 is MDHEN and CDR2 SYDVKM. This CDR3 spans 13 amino acids. The J segment lost 9 bases and the V segment lost 6 bases, leaving 7 bases of the junction unmatched. The CDR3 protein is CASSIGTSGEQFF. Here the CDR3 DNA reads TGTGCCAGCAGCATCGGGACTAGTGGTGAGCAGTTCTTC.

This chain's CDR3 is CASSSRVNTGELFF. The CDR3 coding sequence is TGTGCCAGCAGCTCCAGGGTGAACACCGGGGAGCTGTTTTTT. The rearrangement joins TRBV7-8 to TRBJ2-2; D possibly corresponds to TRBD1 (5 bases). The CDR3 consists of 14 residues. CDR1 is SGHVS and CDR2 is FQNEAQ in the germline V gene. Trimming took off 4 bases at V and 1 base at J, with 7 bases between the two ends.

The chain employs TRBV11-2 and TRBJ2-2; 9 positions agree with TRBD1. The germline V gene has CDR1 SGHAT and CDR2 FQNNGV. The trim removed 3 bases at V and 4 bases at J, leaving 3 bases unmatched. The CDR3 covers 15 residues. The CDR3 spells CASSFGQGRTGELFF. The CDR3 region has the DNA TGTGCCAGCAGCTTTGGACAGGGGCGCACCGGGGAGCTGTTTTTT.

This chain connects TRBV5-4 to TRBJ2-1, with a weak D call TRBD2 (5 bases). Per germline, CDR1 SGHNT and CDR2 YYREEE (reference sequence). The ends were cut back, 6 bases at V and 0 bases at J, with 16 bases in the middle. The CDR3 is 16 residues long. The CDR3 region has the DNA TGTGCCAGCACCCCTGGCGGGTCGAGCTCCTACAATGAGCAGTTCTTC. Residues: CASTPGGSSSYNEQFF.

The chain carries TRBV5-1 and TRBJ2-7, with 7 bases lining up with TRBD1. From germline, CDR1 is SGHRS and CDR2 YFSETQ. The V segment lost 3 bases and the J segment 6 bases; nucleotides outside the gene matches: 6. The length of the CDR3 is 13 residues. CDR3 residues: CASSSGQAGEQYF. The CDR3 coding sequence is TGCGCCAGCAGCTCCGGACAGGCGGGCGAGCAGTACTTC.

The DNA for the CDR3 is TGTGCCAGCAGCCAAGTAGGAACAGGGCGATACACCGGGGAGCTGTTTTTT. Encoded protein: CASSQVGTGRYTGELFF. V gene TRBV14 combines with J gene TRBJ2-2; tentatively, D is TRBD1 (6 bases). Between the trimmed V and J ends, which lost 1 base and 3 bases, there was a span of 15 bases. The germline V gene has CDR1 SGHDN and CDR2 FVKESK. The CDR3 consists of 17 residues.

V is TRBV5-6 and J is TRBJ1-5; D is ambiguous. The CDR3 totals 14 residues. Germline V gives CDR1 SGHDT, CDR2 YYEEEE. The V end was cut by 1 base, the J end by 7 bases, with 12 bases between. The CDR3 region has the DNA TGTGCCAGCAGCTTGTTCCAGGCTGGACAGCCCCAGCATTTT. Its translation: CASSLFQAGQPQHF.

The rearrangement links TRBV7-8 to TRBJ2-7; 11 nucleotides match TRBD2. The CDR3 is 14 residues long. J lost 3 bases, V lost 2 bases, and 0 bases had no gene match. Per the germline V gene, CDR1 is SGHVS and CDR2 is FQNEAQ. CDR3 bases: TGTGCCAGCAGCTTACTAGCGGGGGGCTACGAGCAGTACTTC. Amino acids: CASSLLAGGYEQYF.

The V and J genes are TRBV29-1 and TRBJ2-3; possible D gene TRBD1, 5 bases. Germline V gene data show CDR1 as SQVTM and CDR2 as ANQGSEA. The CDR3 runs to 15 residues. V was trimmed by 1 base and J by 0 bases, leaving 11 bases between them. CDR3 sequence: CSVEGTGTSTDTQYF. The CDR3 DNA is TGCAGCGTTGAAGGAACAGGAACTAGCACAGATACGCAGTATTTT.

This rearrangement joins TRBV5-1 to TRBJ1-6; D gene unclear. Germline V gene sequence: CDR1 SGHRS, CDR2 YFSETQ. CDR3 size: 12 residues. V was trimmed by 8 bases and J by 5 bases, leaving 8 bases between them. The CDR3 sequence is CARPRDNSPLHF. CDR3 coding DNA: TGCGCCAGGCCTAGGGATAATTCACCCCTCCACTTT.

This chain links TRBV6-5 with TRBJ1-1, with 8 bases matching TRBD1. CDR3 length equals 13 residues. The V segment lost 6 bases and the J segment 5 bases; nucleotides outside the gene matches: 5. The V gene's germline CDR1 is MNHEY and CDR2 SVGAGI. CDR3 sequence: CASRGRGRTEAFF. The CDR3 DNA reads as TGTGCCAGCAGGGGCAGGGGGCGGACTGAAGCTTTCTTT.

The J gene is TRBJ2-1, the V gene TRBV6-5; TRBD1 matches at 8 bases. The ends lost 3 bases at V and 0 bases at J; junction bases unmatched: 4. From germline, CDR1 is MNHEY and CDR2 SVGAGI. The CDR3 has 16 amino acids. As DNA, the CDR3 is TGTGCCAGCAGTTATCTCACAGGGGGCTCCTACAATGAGCAGTTCTTC. It yields the protein CASSYLTGGSYNEQFF.

V is TRBV10-1 and J is TRBJ1-2; 9 bases align to TRBD1. The V gene end was trimmed by 0 bases and the J gene end by 4 bases; junction bases not matched to a gene: 15. The CDR3 is 19 residues long. Per germline, CDR1 WNHNN and CDR2 SYGVQD (reference sequence). The CDR3: CASSESNFGTGIPAYGYTF. Here the CDR3 DNA reads TGCGCCAGCAGTGAGTCGAATTTCGGGACAGGGATCCCTGCCTATGGCTACACCTTC.

The chain employs TRBV9 and TRBJ2-3; possible D gene TRBD2, 7 bases. V shed 2 bases and J shed 4 bases, with 14 bases lying between them. CDR1 and CDR2 (germline): SGDLS, YYNGEE. The CDR3 runs 15 residues. The CDR3 sequence: CASSVEGGPADTQYF. CDR3 sequence (DNA): TGTGCCAGCAGCGTTGAGGGGGGGCCCGCAGATACGCAGTATTTT.

The chain couples TRBV6-5 to TRBJ1-3; D remains unclear. Trimming cost V 6 bases and J 2 bases, with 8 bases left between them. The length of the CDR3 is 13 residues. CDR1 and CDR2 (germline): MNHEY, SVGAGI. The CDR3 nucleotides are TGTGCCAGCAGACAGCCTACTGGAAACACCATATATTTT. Translation: CASRQPTGNTIYF.

This sequence joins TRBV7-8 and TRBJ2-2, with D uncertain. The germline V and J ends were trimmed by 0 bases and 4 bases, with 6 bases remaining between them. The germline V gene has CDR1 SGHVS and CDR2 FQNEAQ. This CDR3 comprises 14 residues. CDR3 coding DNA: TGTGCCAGCAGCTTAGCGCTATCCACCGGGGAGCTGTTTTTT. Protein: CASSLALSTGELFF.

The genes are TRBV27 and TRBJ2-7; possible D gene TRBD1, 8 bases. Trimming stripped 2 bases from V and 7 bases from J, with 18 bases between. The germline V gene has CDR1 MNHEY and CDR2 SMNVEV (reference sequence). The CDR3 length is 15 residues. The CDR3 loop is CASSLLETGEGEQYF. CDR3 sequence (DNA): TGTGCCAGCAGTTTACTTGAGACAGGGGAGGGTGAGCAGTACTTC.